This T cell receptor beta chain is drawn from a study of shared clonotypes between healthy human individuals. Study outcomes and limitations: Generation probabilities of non-shared clonotypes were lower (relative to those shared by all four donors). The authors sampled blood alone, and tissue repertoires likely differ.

A remark on this clone: Its cognate antigen is unknown.

Data came from immunoSEQ multiplex PCR; TCRdb stores just in-frame clones and leaves some out. The sample has 2 million to 2.5 million clones, approximately 96% seen once. Germline CDR1 WNHNN, CDR2 SYGVQD (reference sequence). CDR3 length: 17 residues. V was pared by 0 bases and J by 3 bases, with 16 bases between. Nashville, Tennessee was home to all donors, each a Caucasian adult. V is TRBV10-1 and J is TRBJ2-3; a possible D gene is TRBD2 (6 bases). This receptor was obtained from a young man in good health. The sample comprised naive CD4+ T cells sorted from blood. Subset denoted: CD45RA+ positively selected. The CDR3 nucleotides read TGCGCCAGCAGTGAGTCGATACTAGCCGCGGAAACAGATACGCAGTATTTT. Translating it yields CASSESILAAETDTQYF.